This T cell receptor (beta chain) was sequenced for a study of T cell responses to AZD1222 COVID-19 vaccine (dated by TCRdb to 2020 to 2022). Turning to the overall study: AZD1222 recipients given second doses at about 4 weeks or at about 12 weeks were pooled, since spike-specific TCR depth and breadth were not found to differ between the two schedules. TCR sequencing was performed for about 250 trial participants, of whom about 200 were given two doses of AZD1222 and around 26 were given two doses of MenACWY control vaccine. Trial participants were enrolled by age into 18-55, 56-69 and 70-plus year subgroups, with roughly 160, 29 and 62 TCR-sequenced participants respectively. Results and caveats for the whole study, not just this receptor: Because no day 14 peak-response samples were available, the repertoires could be characterized only after the peak T cell response. Conclusions about previously exposed vaccinees are limited because only six or seven AZD1222 recipients were SARS-CoV-2 seropositive at baseline. After two AZD1222 doses, spike-specific TCR breadth and depth were significantly higher than at day 0 and than in MenACWY recipients. Epitopes outside the regions mutated in the B.1.351 and B.1.1.7 variants were reportedly recognized by nearly half of the unique spike-specific TCRs. Participants were mostly white British, with more females than males. The authors suggested clonal diversity may have been underestimated. The vaccine-associated CD4 TCRs covered the entire spike protein, and the dominant responses fell in regions 160-218 and 743-854. In the small 56-69-year group, the increase in depth fell short of significance, most likely because of low power.

The CDR3 regions of human TCRbeta chains were analyzed by immunosequencing. The paper's processing steps were these. Repertoire TCRs were matched against a reference library of SARS-CoV-2-specific TCRs generated with the MIRA antigen-specificity platform. Breadth was defined as the fraction of unique TCRs that were SARS-CoV-2-associated, and depth was defined as the fraction of total T cells that were SARS-CoV-2-associated. Using the MIRA data, each spike-specific TCR was mapped to the spike region that the TCR reacts to and placed in a CD4 or CD8 class. Log10-transformed breadth and depth values were compared by one-way ANOVA with Sidak's multiple comparisons tests. TCRdb took over this immuneACCESS table, retaining in-frame rearrangements with V and J assigned. Such tables are incomplete; in checked studies, under half of the missing clones stem from an unresolved V gene, and the remainder is unexplained. That table gives V, J and clone size, and the DNA gave D and trimming. The sample includes roughly 120,000 clones, with around nine tenths observed a single time. In total, the top ten clones hold roughly 3.5% of the sample.

The time point label of this sample denotes: baseline before first vaccination. Vaccinee samples came from UK trials COV001 and COV002, including a single-blind randomized controlled phase 2/3 trial of AZD1222 (ChAdOx1 nCoV-19) in healthy adults. For TCRbeta chain sequencing, PBMC samples were collected from trial participants at day 0 and at day 28 after the second dose. CDR1 and CDR2 are read off the germline V gene (reference sequence) as SGHNT and YYREEE. Trimming at the junction amounts to 7 bases on V and 1 base on J, and the germline ends lie 11 bases apart. The CDR3, cysteine through phenylalanine, is 13 amino acids long. This entry keeps only the CDR3 DNA: 39 bases, framed from base 1. About this clone itself: Its antigen remains unidentified. No much larger clone exists at a distance of one base, and base qualities are not known.

This sequence originates from an adult in good health. This specimen was peripheral blood, taken on day 0 of AZD1222 vaccination. The rearrangement combines TRBV5-4 with TRBJ1-1; the D gene is possibly TRBD1, with 5 bases matching. The sequenced DNA is TGTGCCAGCGGAGGGGCCTCGAACACTGAAGCTTTCTTT. This is translated as CASGGASNTEAFF.